These 18 T cell receptor beta chains share one sample of origin, sequenced in a study of T cell responses to AZD1222 COVID-19 vaccine (dated by TCRdb to the early 2020s). The method behind the library was the immunoSEQ multiplex PCR assay. TCRdb re-hosts the immuneACCESS table, in-frame sequences only. Its copies lack some clones; in the studies checked, an unresolved V gene accounts for under half of them, and the cause for the rest is not known. This sample is represented by approximately 200,000 clones; more than 85% of them were singletons. The ten largest make up about 3.5% of the sample. Interpreted using the paper, the time point label stands for: about 28 days (+/-7) after the second vaccine dose. The sequencing here drew on peripheral blood, taken 28 days after the second AZD1222 dose. Source of these receptors: an adult who received the AZD1222 COVID-19 vaccine.

CDR3 sequence (DNA): TGTGCCAGCAGTCCCCGACTTGCCGGAAACACCATATATTTT. It is translated as CASSPRLAGNTIYF. The gene calls are TRBV28 and TRBJ1-3; D call uncertain. This CDR3 spans 14 amino acids. The V gene's germline CDR1 is MDHEN and CDR2 SYDVKM. The V end lost 5 bases, the J end lost 4 bases, and 12 bases lay between the germline ends.

The chain is built from TRBV23-1 and TRBJ1-1; 7 nucleotides match TRBD1. TRBV23-1 falls under the ORF class, with uncertain function. This CDR3 contains 16 residues. V trimming: 3 bases; J trimming: 5 bases; junction bases outside the gene matches: 12. The CDR3 nucleotides read TGCGCCAGCAGTCACACCACCCAGGGGGAGCTGACTGAAGCTTTCTTT. Protein: CASSHTTQGELTEAFF.

The V and J genes are TRBV7-8 and TRBJ1-6; TRBD1 agrees at 7 bases. The CDR3 loop spans 14 amino acids. V dropped 3 bases and J dropped 5; count of bases not matched to a gene: 1. The germline V gene has CDR1 SGHVS and CDR2 FQNEAQ. The CDR3 DNA reads as TGTGCCAGCAGCTTCAGGGGGAATAATTCACCCCTCCACTTT. Protein: CASSFRGNNSPLHF.

The chain recombines TRBV28 with TRBJ2-3; 9 positions agree with TRBD2. CDR3 length: 15 amino acids. Germline CDR1 reads MDHEN; CDR2 reads SYDVKM. With 5 bases clipped from V and 4 bases from J, the junction kept 7 bases outside the gene matches. For the CDR3, the DNA is TGTGCCAGCAGTACGAGGCGGGAGGGCCCAGATACGCAGTATTTT. This encodes CASSTRREGPDTQYF.

This clone was seen just once. V usage is TRBV10-3 and J usage is TRBJ1-1; possibly TRBD1 for D (6 bases). Germline V CDR1 and CDR2: ENHRY, SYGVKD. CDR3 length: 16 amino acids. V shed 3 bases and J shed 5 bases, with 19 bases lying between them. DNA for the CDR3: TGTGCCATCAGTGAAGGGTCCGGGACCCAGGGGACTGAAGCTTTCTTT. Protein: CAISEGSGTQGTEAFF.

This clone was seen just once. The chain couples TRBV7-9 to TRBJ1-1; possible D gene TRBD1, 5 bases. Germline V gene sequence: CDR1 SEHNR, CDR2 FQNEAQ (reference sequence). The CDR3 covers 12 residues. Between the trimmed V and J ends, which lost 6 bases and 6 bases, there was a span of 11 bases. CDR3 in amino acids: CASSPRAAEAFF. The CDR3 nucleotides read TGTGCCAGCAGTCCCAGGGCTGCTGAAGCTTTCTTT.

The chain combines TRBV2 with TRBJ1-3, with D tentatively TRBD1 (5 bases). CDR1 is SNHLY, CDR2 FYNNEI, per germline. Trimming took off 1 base at V and 4 bases at J, with 8 bases between the two ends. This CDR3 region has 14 residues. This chain's CDR3 is CASSEGGRGNTIYF. CDR3 DNA sequence: TGTGCCAGCAGTGAAGGGGGCAGAGGAAACACCATATATTTT.

The rearrangement joins TRBV10-2 to TRBJ1-5; 10 bases are a match to TRBD1. Trimming at V came to 4 bases and at J to 11 bases, leaving 11 bases not matched to a gene. Germline V lookup: CDR1 WSHSY, CDR2 SAAADI. This CDR3 region has 15 residues. CDR3 amino acids: CASSGAGTGVASQHF. The DNA for the CDR3 is TGCGCCAGCAGTGGGGCCGGGACAGGGGTCGCGTCCCAGCATTTT.

The CDR3 DNA follows: TGTGCCAGTCCCAGGACCCCTTCAGGGGGGGCTTGGTGGGGCAATCAGCCCCAGCATTTT. It yields the protein CASPRTPSGGAWWGNQPQHF. The J gene is TRBJ1-5, the V gene TRBV19, with 7 positions matching TRBD1. CDR3 length: 20 amino acids. The germline V gene has CDR1 LNHDA and CDR2 SQIVND (reference sequence). Germline trimming cut 8 bases from V and 2 bases from J; bases unmatched to any gene: 24. Complete variable domain (other parts from reference TRBV19 and TRBJ1-5): DGGITQSPKYLFRKEGQNVTLSCEQNLNHDAMYWYRQDPGQGLRLIYYSQIVNDFQKGDIAEGYSVSREKKESFPLTVTSAQKNPTAFYLCASPRTPSGGAWWGNQPQHFGDGTRLSIL.

The chain links TRBV9 to TRBJ1-2; D possibly corresponds to TRBD1 (5 bases). The CDR3 extends over 13 amino acids. The V gene lost 3 bases and the J gene lost 5 bases, with 11 bases spanning the gap. Germline V gives CDR1 SGDLS, CDR2 YYNGEE. CDR3 sequence: CASSETTGYGYTF. DNA for the CDR3: TGTGCCAGCAGCGAGACCACAGGTTATGGCTACACCTTC.

The chain has TRBV9 and TRBJ2-4; the match to TRBD2 covers 10 bases. In germline, CDR1 is SGDLS, CDR2 YYNGEE. The CDR3 loop spans 14 amino acids. The V and J ends lost 1 base and 12 bases, in that order; junction bases with no gene match: 7. CDR3 in DNA: TGTGCCAGCAGCGTAAGCGGGAGGGGGGAGGATCAGTACTTC. Translated, it gives CASSVSGRGEDQYF. The full variable domain, its missing parts supplied by reference TRBV9 and TRBJ2-4, is DSGVTQTPKHLITATGQRVTLRCSPRSGDLSVYWYQQSLDQGLQFLIQYYNGEERAKGNILERFSAQQFPDLHSELNLSSLELGDSALYFCASSVSGRGEDQYFGAGTRLSVL.

The chain has TRBV19 and TRBJ2-1; 7 bases agree with TRBD2. Losses at the gene ends were 6 bases for V and 5 bases for J; bases not matched to a gene: 7. CDR1 and CDR2 (germline): LNHDA, SQIVND (reference sequence). The CDR3 length is 14 residues. CDR3 residues: CASSLGTTNNEQFF. The CDR3 nucleotides are TGTGCCAGTAGCCTGGGGACTACCAACAATGAGCAGTTCTTC.

On this clone itself: Within the sample, other DNA sequences also encode this same CDR3. CDR3 region: CASSAQVMNTEAFF. CDR3 coding DNA: TGTGCCAGCAGCGCTCAAGTTATGAACACTGAAGCTTTCTTT. The chain uses TRBV9 and TRBJ1-1, with unresolved D. The germline CDR1 and CDR2 sequences are SGDLS and YYNGEE. This CDR3 contains 14 residues. The V end lost 3 bases, the J end lost 0 bases, and 9 bases lay between the germline ends.

The gene calls are TRBV19 and TRBJ2-3; 14 bases fit TRBD2. The J segment lost 1 base and the V segment lost 6 bases, leaving 6 bases of the junction unmatched. The CDR3 totals 17 residues. Germline V gene data show CDR1 as LNHDA and CDR2 as SQIVND (reference sequence). The CDR3 loop reads CASSRLAGGPGTDTQYF. The CDR3 DNA reads TGTGCCAGTAGCAGACTAGCGGGAGGGCCCGGCACAGATACGCAGTATTTT.

In its sample, this clone was seen a few times. This chain uses TRBV4-1 with TRBJ2-7; 11 bases map to TRBD2. Germline V gene lookup returns CDR1 MGHRA and CDR2 YSYEKL. This CDR3 spans 15 amino acids. V lost 3 bases, J lost 5 bases, and 6 bases stayed unmatched. CDR3 protein: CASSQLAGGGDEQYF. CDR3 DNA sequence: TGCGCCAGCAGCCAGCTAGCGGGAGGCGGGGACGAGCAGTACTTC.

This chain links TRBV5-1 with TRBJ2-5; 8 nucleotides match TRBD2. Trimming cost V 3 bases and J 4 bases; bases outside gene matches: 5. From germline, CDR1 is SGHRS and CDR2 YFSETQ. This CDR3 has 14 amino acids. Here the CDR3 reads CASSSLAGTETQYF. The CDR3, as DNA: TGCGCCAGCAGCTCCTTAGCGGGAACAGAGACCCAGTACTTC.

This chain uses TRBV11-2 with TRBJ1-4; D might be TRBD1 (5 bases). V was clipped by 3 bases and J by 8 bases, with 16 bases between them. The CDR3 length is 15 residues. The germline V gene has CDR1 SGHAT and CDR2 FQNNGV. The CDR3 loop reads CASSLLPPPGEKLFF. CDR3 nucleotide sequence: TGTGCCAGCAGCTTGTTGCCTCCCCCAGGGGAAAAACTGTTTTTT.

CDR3 DNA sequence: TGTGCCAGCAGTTGGGCTGAAGCTTTCTTT. The encoded protein is CASSWAEAFF. V is TRBV28 and J is TRBJ1-1; unclear D gene. Trimming took 4 bases from V and 6 from J, leaving 3 bases between them. Looked up from germline, CDR1 is MDHEN and CDR2 is SYDVKM. The CDR3 is 10 amino acids.